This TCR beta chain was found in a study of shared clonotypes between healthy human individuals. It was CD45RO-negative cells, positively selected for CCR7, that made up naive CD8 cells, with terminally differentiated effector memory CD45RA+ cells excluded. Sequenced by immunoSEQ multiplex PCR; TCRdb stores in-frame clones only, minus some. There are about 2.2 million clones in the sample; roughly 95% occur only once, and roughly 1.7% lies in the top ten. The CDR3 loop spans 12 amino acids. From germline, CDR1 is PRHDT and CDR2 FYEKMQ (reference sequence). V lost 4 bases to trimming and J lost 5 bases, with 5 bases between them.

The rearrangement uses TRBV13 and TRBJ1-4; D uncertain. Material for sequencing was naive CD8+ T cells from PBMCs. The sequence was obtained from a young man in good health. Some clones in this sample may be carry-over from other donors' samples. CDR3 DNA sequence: TGTGCCAGCAGCTGGAGCAATGAAAAACTGTTTTTT. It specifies CASSWSNEKLFF. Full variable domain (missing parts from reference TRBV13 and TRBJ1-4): AAGVIQSPRHLIKEKRETATLKCYPIPRHDTVYWYQQGPGQDPQFLISFYEKMQSDKGSIPDRFSAQQFSDYHSELNMSSLELGDSALYFCASSWSNEKLFFGSGTQLSVL.